The 2 T cell receptor beta chains below come from one sample, sequenced in a study of cytomegalovirus exposure and HLA in healthy donors (dated by TCRdb to the late 2010s). The library was made by the immunoSEQ multiplex PCR assay. For the multiplex PCR, a mixture combining 60 forward primers for TCR Vbeta segments and 13 reverse primers for TCR Jbeta segments was used. TCRdb re-hosts the immuneACCESS table, in-frame sequences only. Its copies lack some clones; in the studies checked, an unresolved V gene accounts for under half of them, and the cause for the rest is not known. Recorded for this sample are roughly 180,000 clones; 9.5% of them occurred a single time. Less than 1.5% of the sample is in the top ten clones. Sequences were obtained from PBMCs. These receptors were taken from a woman between 25 and 40 years old in good health and CMV-seropositive.

This clone came up a few times. The chain couples TRBV29-1 to TRBJ2-1; 9 nucleotides line up with TRBD2. Germline-derived CDR1 and CDR2 are SQVTM and ANQGSEA. V was pared by 4 bases and J by 2 bases, with 3 bases of the junction left unmatched. The CDR3 is made up of 14 amino acids. The chain's CDR3 is CSVGGGRAYNEQFF. The CDR3 DNA follows: TGCAGCGTTGGAGGCGGGAGGGCCTACAATGAGCAGTTCTTC.

This clone was counted a few times. The chain couples TRBV19 to TRBJ1-5; D gene uncertain. V lost 7 bases, J lost 7 bases, and 14 bases lay in between. Germline V gene sequence: CDR1 LNHDA, CDR2 SQIVND (reference sequence). CDR3 length: 13 residues. In DNA, the CDR3 is TGTGCCAGTACTGCCGGTCCGGGGCAGCCCCAGCATTTT. Residues: CASTAGPGQPQHF.